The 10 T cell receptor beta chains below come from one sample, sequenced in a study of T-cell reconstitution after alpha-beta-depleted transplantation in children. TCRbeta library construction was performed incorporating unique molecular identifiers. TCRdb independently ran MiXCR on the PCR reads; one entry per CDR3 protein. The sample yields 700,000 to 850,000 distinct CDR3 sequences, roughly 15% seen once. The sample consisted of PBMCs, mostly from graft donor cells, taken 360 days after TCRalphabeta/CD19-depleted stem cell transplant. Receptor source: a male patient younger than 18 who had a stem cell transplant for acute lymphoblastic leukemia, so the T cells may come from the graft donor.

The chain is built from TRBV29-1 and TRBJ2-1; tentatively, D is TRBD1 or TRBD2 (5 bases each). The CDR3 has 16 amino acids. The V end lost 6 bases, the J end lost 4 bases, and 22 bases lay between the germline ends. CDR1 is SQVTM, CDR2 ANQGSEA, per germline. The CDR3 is CSVARGEQELYNEQFF. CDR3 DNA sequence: TGCAGCGTCGCCCGAGGGGAACAGGAGCTGTACAATGAGCAGTTCTTC.

The CDR3 nucleotides read TGCGCCAGCAGCTTGTATGGGGATCCTGTCAATGAGCAGTTCTTC. Its protein product is CASSLYGDPVNEQFF. V and J are TRBV5-1 and TRBJ2-1; D gene ambiguous. CDR1 SGHRS and CDR2 YFSETQ come from the germline V gene. The V gene lost 1 base and the J gene lost 6 bases, with 14 bases spanning the gap. This CDR3 has 15 amino acids.

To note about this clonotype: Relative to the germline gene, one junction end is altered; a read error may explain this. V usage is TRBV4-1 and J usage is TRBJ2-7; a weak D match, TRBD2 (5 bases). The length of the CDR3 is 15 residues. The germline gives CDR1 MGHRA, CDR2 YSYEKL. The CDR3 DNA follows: TGCGCCAGCAGCCAACCGACACGGGGAATTTACGAGCAGCACTTC. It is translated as CASSQPTRGIYEQHF.

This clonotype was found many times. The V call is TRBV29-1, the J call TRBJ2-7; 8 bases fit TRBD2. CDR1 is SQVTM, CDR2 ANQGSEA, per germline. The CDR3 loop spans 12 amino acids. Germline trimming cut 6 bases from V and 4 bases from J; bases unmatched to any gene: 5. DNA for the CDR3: TGCAGCGTCGGGGAGCGGGGGTACGAGCAGTACTTC. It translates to CSVGERGYEQYF.

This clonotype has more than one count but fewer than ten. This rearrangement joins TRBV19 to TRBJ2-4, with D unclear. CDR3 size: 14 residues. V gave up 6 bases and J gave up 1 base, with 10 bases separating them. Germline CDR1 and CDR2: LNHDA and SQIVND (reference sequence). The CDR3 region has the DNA TGTGCCAGTAGCCTCTTAATTGCCAAAAACATTCAGTACTTC. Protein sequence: CASSLLIAKNIQYF.

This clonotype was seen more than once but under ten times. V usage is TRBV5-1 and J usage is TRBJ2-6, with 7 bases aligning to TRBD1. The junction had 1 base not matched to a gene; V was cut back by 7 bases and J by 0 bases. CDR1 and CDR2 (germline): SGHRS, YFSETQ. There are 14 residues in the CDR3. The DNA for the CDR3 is TGCGCCAGCGACAGGGACTCTGGGGCCAACGTCCTGACTTTC. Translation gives CASDRDSGANVLTF.

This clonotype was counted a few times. The chain's CDR3 is CASSQKGLAGETQYF. CDR3 coding DNA: TGTGCCAGCAGCCAAAAGGGTCTAGCCGGAGAGACCCAGTACTTC. The chain links TRBV3-1 to TRBJ2-5; possible D gene TRBD2, 5 bases. The CDR3 extends over 15 amino acids. V lost 2 bases, J lost 4 bases, and 14 bases lay in between. CDR1 is LGHDT, CDR2 YNNKEL, per germline (reference sequence).

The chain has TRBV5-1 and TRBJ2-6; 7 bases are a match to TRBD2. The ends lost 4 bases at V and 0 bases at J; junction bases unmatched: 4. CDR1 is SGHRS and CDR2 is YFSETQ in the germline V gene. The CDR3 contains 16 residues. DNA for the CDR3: TGCGCCAGCAGCCCCCGGGACTACTCTGGGGCCAACGTCCTGACTTTC. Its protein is CASSPRDYSGANVLTF.

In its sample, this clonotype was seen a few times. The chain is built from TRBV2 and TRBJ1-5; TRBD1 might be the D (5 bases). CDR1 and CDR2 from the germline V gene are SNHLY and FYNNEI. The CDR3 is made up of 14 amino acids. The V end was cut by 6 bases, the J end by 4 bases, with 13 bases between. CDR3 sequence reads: CASSPQGVNQPQHF. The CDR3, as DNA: TGTGCCAGCAGCCCTCAGGGAGTAAATCAGCCCCAGCATTTT.

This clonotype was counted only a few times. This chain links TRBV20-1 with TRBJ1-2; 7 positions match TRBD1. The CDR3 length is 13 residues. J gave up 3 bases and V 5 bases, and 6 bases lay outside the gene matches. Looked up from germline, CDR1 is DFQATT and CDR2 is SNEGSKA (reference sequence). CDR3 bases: TGCAGTGCTCCCTTACAGGGGTACTATGGCTACACCTTC. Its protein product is CSAPLQGYYGYTF.